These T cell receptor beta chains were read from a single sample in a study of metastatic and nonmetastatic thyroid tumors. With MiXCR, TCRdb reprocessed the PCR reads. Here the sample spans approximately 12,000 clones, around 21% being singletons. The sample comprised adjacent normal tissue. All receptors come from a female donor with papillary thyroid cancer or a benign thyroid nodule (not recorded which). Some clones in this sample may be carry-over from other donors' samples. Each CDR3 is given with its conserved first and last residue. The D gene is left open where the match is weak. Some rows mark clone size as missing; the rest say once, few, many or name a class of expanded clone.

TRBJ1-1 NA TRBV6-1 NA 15 TGTGCCAGCAGTGGGGAGGACAGACCGAACACTGAAGCTTTCTTT CASSGEDRPNTEAFF
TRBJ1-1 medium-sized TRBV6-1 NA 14 TGTGCCAGCAGTGAACACAACTTAAAGGTTGAAGCTTTCTTT CASSEHNLKVEAFF
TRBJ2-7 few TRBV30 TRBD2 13 TGTGCCTGGAGACTAGCGGGATCCTACGAGCAGTACTTC CAWRLAGSYEQYF
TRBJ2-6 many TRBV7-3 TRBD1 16 TGTGCCAGCAGCCTACAGGGGGCGGCTGGGGCCAACGTCCTGACTTTC CASSLQGAAGANVLTF
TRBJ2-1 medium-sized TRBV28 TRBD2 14 TGTGCCAGCAGTTTCTCGGGAGGACCAAATGAGCAGTTCTTC CASSFSGGPNEQFF
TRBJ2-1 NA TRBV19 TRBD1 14 TGTGCCAGTAGTATATCCGGACAGGACAATGAGCAGTCCTTC CASSISGQDNEQSF
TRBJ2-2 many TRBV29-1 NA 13 TGCAGCGCCCAGGGGCAGAACACCGGGGAGCTGTTTTTT CSAQGQNTGELFF
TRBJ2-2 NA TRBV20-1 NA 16 TGCAGTGCTAGAGCGCCCCCTCACGGGTCGTCCGGGGAGCCGTTTTTT CSARAPPHGSSGEPFF
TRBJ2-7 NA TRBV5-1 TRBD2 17 TGCGCCAGCAGCCCACCCGTGACTAGCGGCAGGGCCAACGAGCAGTACTTC CASSPPVTSGRANEQYF
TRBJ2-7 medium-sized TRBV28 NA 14 TGTGCCAGCCTCACATCGGACAGTCGAACCGAGCAGTACTTC CASLTSDSRTEQYF
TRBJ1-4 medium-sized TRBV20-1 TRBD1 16 TGCAGTGCTAGAGATCCGCAGGGGGATTTTACTGAAAAACTGTTTTTT CSARDPQGDFTEKLFF
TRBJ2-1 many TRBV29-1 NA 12 TGCAGCGTTGAAGCCCCGTCCGATGAGCAGTTCTTC CSVEAPSDEQFF
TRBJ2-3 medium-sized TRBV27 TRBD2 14 TGTGCCAGCAGTTTCGGGGGACTAAGGCGTACGCAGTATTTT CASSFGGLRRTQYF
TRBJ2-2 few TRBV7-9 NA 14 TGTGCCAGCAGGCTCATATTGAACACCGGGGAGCTGTTTTTT CASRLILNTGELFF
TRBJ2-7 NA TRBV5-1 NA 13 TGCGCCAGCAGCTTGGAGGTGGGGGGCGAGCAGTACTTC CASSLEVGGEQYF
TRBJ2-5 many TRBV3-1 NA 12 TGTGCCAGCAGCCGGTACCAAGAGACCCAGTACTTC CASSRYQETQYF
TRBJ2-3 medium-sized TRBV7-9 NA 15 TGTGCCAGCAGCCCGGGGACTCCGAAAGGGGATACGCAGTATTTT CASSPGTPKGDTQYF
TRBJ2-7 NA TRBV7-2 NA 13 TGTGCCAGCAGCTTAAGAGTTTCCTACGAGCAGTACTTC CASSLRVSYEQYF
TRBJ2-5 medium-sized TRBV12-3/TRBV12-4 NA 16 TGTGCCAGCAGTTTAATTGGGACCCGATCCCAAGAGACCCAGTACTTC CASSLIGTRSQETQYF
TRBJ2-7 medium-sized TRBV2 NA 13 TGTGCCAGCAGTGCAGGTCAGAACTACGAGCAGTACTTC CASSAGQNYEQYF
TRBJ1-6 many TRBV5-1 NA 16 TGCGCCAGCAGCTTGAGAACCAGGGACTATAATTCACCCCTCCACTTT CASSLRTRDYNSPLHF
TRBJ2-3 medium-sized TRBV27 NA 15 TGTGCCAGCACCCAGGGGGGGCTAAGCACAGATACGCAGTATTTT CASTQGGLSTDTQYF
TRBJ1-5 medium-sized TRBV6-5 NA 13 TGTGCCAGCAGTTACAGGGGTGATCAGCCCCAGCATTTT CASSYRGDQPQHF
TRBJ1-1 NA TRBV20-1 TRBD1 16 TGCAGTGCTAGAGACCCAAGGGACAGCGAGGGAACTGAAGCTTTCTTT CSARDPRDSEGTEAFF